The 22 T cell receptor beta chains listed next were all sequenced from one sample in a study of T cell responses to AZD1222 COVID-19 vaccine. Sequencing used immunoSEQ multiplex PCR; TCRdb keeps in-frame clones, though not all of them. The table includes some 140,000 clones, roughly nine tenths detected once. Source: peripheral blood, taken on day 0 of MenACWY control vaccination. These receptors were obtained from an adult in good health.

This clone appeared a few times. The junction departs from germline at one end; a sequencing error may be responsible. This chain's CDR3 is CASSRRTANTGELFF. The CDR3 DNA is TGTGCTAGCAGCAGACGGACAGCGAACACCGGGGAGCTGTTTTTT. V usage is TRBV7-7 and J usage is TRBJ2-2; possibly TRBD1 for D (6 bases). Looked up from germline, CDR1 is SSHAT and CDR2 is FNYEAQ (reference sequence). The CDR3 covers 15 residues.

This sequence joins TRBV6-2 or TRBV6-3 and TRBJ1-2, with 7 bases matching TRBD1. Unmatched junction bases numbered 3, after V lost 0 bases and J lost 8 bases. The CDR3 contains 13 residues. From germline, CDR1 is MNHEY and CDR2 SVGEGT. CDR3 nucleotide sequence: TGTGCCAGCAGTTACTCGCGACAGGGCGGCTACACCTTC. Protein product: CASSYSRQGGYTF.

The chain has TRBV2 and TRBJ2-1; TRBD2 is a possible D gene (6 bases). The V end lost 9 bases, the J end lost 5 bases, and 20 bases lay between the germline ends. Germline CDR1 is SNHLY and CDR2 is FYNNEI. This CDR3 spans 15 amino acids. The CDR3 loop is CASSNRRERNNEQFF. CDR3 nucleotides: TGTGCCAGTTCCAATAGGAGGGAAAGAAACAATGAGCAGTTCTTC.

The rearrangement uses TRBV27 and TRBJ2-5; D may be TRBD2 (6 bases). The CDR3 runs to 13 residues. Trimming removed 4 bases at V and 5 bases at J, with 11 bases between. Germline V gives CDR1 MNHEY, CDR2 SMNVEV (reference sequence). CDR3 coding DNA: TGTGCCAGCAGTTCGGCAGGGAGGGAGACCCAGTACTTC. This translates into CASSSAGRETQYF.

J is TRBJ2-5 and V is TRBV6-2 or TRBV6-3, with D uncertain. The CDR3 covers 14 residues. In germline, CDR1 is MNHEY, CDR2 SVGEGT. V lost 0 bases and J 4 bases, leaving 9 bases between the germline ends. CDR3 residues: CASSYSTVIETQYF. The CDR3 bases are TGTGCCAGCAGTTACTCCACAGTGATAGAGACCCAGTACTTC.

The count of this clone is one. The V call is TRBV3-1 (or the pseudogene TRBV3-2), the J call TRBJ2-1; D call uncertain. Trimming removed 3 bases at V and 7 bases at J, with 4 bases between. This CDR3 comprises 11 residues. Germline V gene sequence: CDR1 LGHDT, CDR2 YNNKEL (reference sequence). The CDR3 sequence: CASSQGNEQFF. CDR3 DNA: TGTGCCAGCAGCCAGGGTAATGAGCAGTTCTTC.

The chain uses TRBV3-1 (or the pseudogene TRBV3-2) and TRBJ1-2; maybe TRBD1 (6 bases). The CDR3 covers 14 residues. Germline V gene sequence: CDR1 LGHDT, CDR2 YNNKEL (reference sequence). V shed 7 bases and J shed 4 bases, with 16 bases lying between them. This CDR3 is CASTYSGVGYGYTF. The CDR3 nucleotides are TGTGCCAGCACATACTCAGGGGTTGGCTATGGCTACACCTTC.

V is TRBV30 and J is TRBJ1-2; D not certain. Germline values: CDR1 GTSNPN, CDR2 SVGIG (reference sequence). Deletions cut 6 bases from V and 4 bases from J, with 12 bases between. The CDR3 extends over 12 amino acids. The CDR3 nucleotides are TGTGCCTGTGGAGGTACGGGCTATGGCTACACCTTC. Translating it yields CACGGTGYGYTF. Using reference TRBV30 and TRBJ1-2 for the parts outside the CDR3, the full variable domain is SQTIHQWPATLVQPVGSPLSLECTVEGTSNPNLYWYRQAAGRGLQLLFYSVGIGQISSEVPQNLSASRPQDRQFILSSKKLLLSDSGFYLCACGGTGYGYTFGSGTRLTVV.

The chain links TRBV6-1 to TRBJ1-4; no reliable D call. V was pared by 1 base and J by 5 bases, with 8 bases between. There are 14 residues in the CDR3. The germline V gene encodes CDR1 MNHNS and CDR2 SASEGT. The CDR3 sequence: CASSEGGGNEKLFF. CDR3 sequence (DNA): TGTGCCAGCAGTGAAGGGGGAGGAAATGAAAAACTGTTTTTT.

The rearrangement uses TRBV11-2 and TRBJ1-5; 7 bases are a match to TRBD1. In germline, CDR1 is SGHAT, CDR2 FQNNGV. V gave up 5 bases and J gave up 5 bases; unmatched junction bases: 3. This CDR3 has 13 amino acids. CDR3 region: CASSPDRDQPQHF. CDR3 bases: TGTGCCAGCAGCCCTGACAGGGATCAGCCCCAGCATTTT.

This chain connects TRBV10-3 to TRBJ2-2, with 7 bases lining up with TRBD2. This CDR3 spans 15 amino acids. Germline CDR1 and CDR2: ENHRY and SYGVKD. V lost 6 bases to trimming and J lost 2 bases; unmatched junction nucleotides: 6. The DNA for the CDR3 is TGTGCCATCAGGGGAGGGACTGATAACACCGGGGAGCTGTTTTTT. Amino acids: CAIRGGTDNTGELFF.

This chain links TRBV29-1 with TRBJ2-3; D is uncertain. Germline V gene sequence: CDR1 SQVTM, CDR2 ANQGSEA. CDR3 length: 12 residues. The V gene lost 1 base and the J gene lost 4 bases, with 6 bases spanning the gap. The CDR3 DNA is TGCAGCGTTGAAGGTGGAGCAGATACGCAGTATTTT. It translates to CSVEGGADTQYF.

This clone appeared a few times. This chain connects TRBV28 to TRBJ1-6; D unresolved. CDR1 MDHEN and CDR2 SYDVKM come from the germline V gene. This CDR3 region has 13 residues. Between the trimmed V and J ends, which lost 10 bases and 4 bases, there was a span of 11 bases. As DNA, the CDR3 is TGTGCCATTACGACGAGATATAATTCACCCCTCCACTTT. Its protein product is CAITTRYNSPLHF. Filled out from reference TRBV28 and TRBJ1-6, the complete variable domain reads DVKVTQSSRYLVKRTGEKVFLECVQDMDHENMFWYRQDPGLGLRLIYFSYDVKMKEKGDIPEGYSVSREKKERFSLILESASTNQTSMYLCAITTRYNSPLHFGNGTRLTVT.

The gene calls are TRBV15 and TRBJ1-2; D not resolved. Looked up from germline, CDR1 is LNHNV and CDR2 is YYDKDF (reference sequence). The CDR3 is made up of 14 amino acids. Trimming removed 0 bases from V and 6 bases from J, with 11 bases in between. CDR3 DNA sequence: TGTGCCACCAGCAGAGATGCCTACAAGGATGGCTACACCTTC. This sequence encodes CATSRDAYKDGYTF.

The J gene is TRBJ2-3, the V gene TRBV9; 11 bases match TRBD2. Germline V gene sequence: CDR1 SGDLS, CDR2 YYNGEE. This CDR3 has 15 amino acids. V dropped 3 bases and J dropped 4; count of bases not matched to a gene: 4. The CDR3 DNA reads TGTGCCAGCAGCGCCGCGGGACTAGCGGCAGATACGCAGTATTTT. This encodes CASSAAGLAADTQYF.

This chain connects TRBV7-2 to TRBJ2-5, with 13 bases aligning to TRBD2. Per germline, CDR1 SGHTA and CDR2 FQGNSA. The ends lost 6 bases at V and 5 bases at J; junction bases unmatched: 6. This CDR3 comprises 15 residues. The CDR3 sequence: CASSQGLAGVETQYF. DNA of the CDR3: TGTGCCAGCAGTCAAGGACTAGCGGGAGTGGAGACCCAGTACTTC. The variable domain in full, completed from reference TRBV7-2 and TRBJ2-5, reads GAGVSQSPSNKVTEKGKDVELRCDPISGHTALYWYRQSLGQGLEFLIYFQGNSAPDKSGLPSDRFSAERTGGSVSTLTIQRTQQEDSAVYLCASSQGLAGVETQYFGPGTRLLVL.

The J gene is TRBJ2-7, the V gene TRBV3-1 (or the pseudogene TRBV3-2); 12 positions agree with TRBD2. The length of the CDR3 is 17 residues. Per germline, CDR1 LGHDT and CDR2 YNNKEL (reference sequence). V was pared by 1 base and J by 0 bases, with 4 bases of the junction left unmatched. CDR3 region: CASSQGLAGGTSYEQYV. The CDR3 region has the DNA TGTGCCAGCAGCCAAGGTCTAGCGGGGGGGACCTCCTACGAGCAGTACGTC.

CDR3 residues: CASSSPPSGYGYTF. Written as DNA, the CDR3 is TGTGCCAGCAGCTCCCCCCCTTCAGGGTATGGCTACACCTTC. The chain employs TRBV11-3 and TRBJ1-2; TRBD1 might be the D (5 bases). Trimming took 4 bases from V and 5 from J, leaving 14 bases between them. Germline CDR1 and CDR2: SGHNT and YENEEA. The CDR3 is 14 amino acids.

The CDR3 loop is CASSLFGGPLSGANVLTF. CDR3 in DNA: TGTGCCAGCAGCTTATTTGGGGGTCCCCTCTCTGGGGCCAACGTCCTGACTTTC. This chain uses TRBV7-6 with TRBJ2-6, with D tentatively TRBD1 or TRBD2 (5 bases each). From germline, CDR1 is SGHVS and CDR2 FNYEAQ. V lost 2 bases and J 0 bases, leaving 14 bases between the germline ends. This CDR3 has 18 amino acids.

This chain joins TRBV19 and TRBJ1-4, with D hard to call. This CDR3 spans 12 amino acids. Germline V gene lookup returns CDR1 LNHDA and CDR2 SQIVND (reference sequence). V was clipped by 5 bases and J by 9 bases, with 10 bases between them. The CDR3 reads CASSQIRKKLFF. The CDR3, as DNA: TGTGCCAGTAGTCAAATCAGGAAAAAACTGTTTTTT.

In this sample, this clone turned up once. The chain employs TRBV6-5 and TRBJ1-2; TRBD1 might be the D (5 bases). The V gene's germline CDR1 is MNHEY and CDR2 SVGAGI. The germline V and J ends were trimmed by 6 bases and 0 bases, with 14 bases remaining between them. CDR3 size: 15 residues. The CDR3 sequence is CASRISGGANYGYTF. The CDR3 nucleotides read TGTGCCAGCAGGATCTCGGGGGGAGCTAACTATGGCTACACCTTC.

This rearrangement joins TRBV24-1 to TRBJ1-5; TRBD1 is a possible D gene (5 bases). Germline CDR1 is KGHDR and CDR2 is SFDVKD. The CDR3 is 14 residues long. With 5 bases removed from V and 6 bases from J, the gap between germline ends came to 13 bases. In DNA, the CDR3 is TGTGCCACCAGTGGCGCAGGGTCCGGTCAGCCCCAGCATTTT. This translates into CATSGAGSGQPQHF.